A selection of T cell receptor beta chains follows, all from one sample in a study of long-term antiretroviral therapy in people with HIV. Profiled with immunoSEQ multiplex PCR; TCRdb holds only in-frame clones, not every one. The table lists about 24,000 clones, about 80% of them singletons. Specimen: unsorted PBMCs, collected 4.4 years after starting antiretroviral therapy. The receptors shown here come from a man aged 30-40 years with HIV. Both conserved end residues are part of each CDR3. The order of the fields is D gene, clone size, V gene, J gene, CDR3 DNA, CDR3 protein. D genes are given only for firm matches. Size is stated for part of the rows, as once, few or many counts, or as a class when the clone is expanded.

TRBD2	.	TRBV7-8	TRBJ2-1	TGTGCCAGCAGCTTACCTCGTCGACTAGCGGGACTTTACAATGAGCAGTTCTTC	CASSLPRRLAGLYNEQFF
.	once	TRBV11-3	TRBJ1-1	TGTGCCAGCAGCGAAACAGGGTACACTGAAGCTTTCTTT	CASSETGYTEAFF
.	once	TRBV5-5	TRBJ1-1	TGTGCCAGCAGCATGTTAGGGGGGAACACTGAAGCTTTCTTT	CASSMLGGNTEAFF
.	.	TRBV25-1	TRBJ1-2	TGTGCCAGCAGTGATTGGGACCGGGAGGCGAACTATGGCTACACCTTC	CASSDWDREANYGYTF
TRBD1	.	TRBV7-9	TRBJ2-3	TGTGCCAGCAGCCCAAGATATGGGACAGGGGACACAGATACGCAGTATTTT	CASSPRYGTGDTDTQYF
.	.	TRBV27	TRBJ2-7	TGTGCCAGTAAGGCTCAGGAGGGGATCTCCTACGAGCAGTACTTC	CASKAQEGISYEQYF
TRBD1	.	TRBV19	TRBJ1-2	TGTGCCAGCCGACAGGGCTCGCCTGGCTACACCTTC	CASRQGSPGYTF
.	few	TRBV27	TRBJ1-2	TGTGCCAGCAGTCCCCGCGAACAGGGCCGTGGCTACACCTTC	CASSPREQGRGYTF
TRBD1	.	TRBV7-9	TRBJ1-1	TGTGCCAGCAGCGAAGGGACAGGGGGCGAAGCTTTCTTT	CASSEGTGGEAFF
.	.	TRBV7-6	TRBJ2-5	TGTGCCAGCAGCTTAGTAGGGCCGCTACAAGAGACCCAGTACTTC	CASSLVGPLQETQYF
.	.	TRBV7-9	TRBJ1-1	TGTGCCAGCAGCTCAAGCACGGGGTTGGGGGAGACGGTAGCTTTCTTT	CASSSSTGLGETVAFF